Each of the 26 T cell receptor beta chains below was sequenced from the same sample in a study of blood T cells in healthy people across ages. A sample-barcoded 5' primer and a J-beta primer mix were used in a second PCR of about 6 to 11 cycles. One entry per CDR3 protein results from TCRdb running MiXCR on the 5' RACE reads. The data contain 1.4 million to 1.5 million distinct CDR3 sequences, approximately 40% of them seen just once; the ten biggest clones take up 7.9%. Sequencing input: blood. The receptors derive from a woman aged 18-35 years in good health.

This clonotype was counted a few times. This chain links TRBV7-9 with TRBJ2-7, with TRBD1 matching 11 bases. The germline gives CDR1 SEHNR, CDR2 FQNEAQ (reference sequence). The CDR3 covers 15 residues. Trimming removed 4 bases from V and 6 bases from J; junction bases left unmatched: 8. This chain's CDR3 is CASSSWTGGSGEQYF. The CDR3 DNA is TGTGCCAGCAGCTCATGGACAGGGGGCTCGGGCGAGCAGTACTTC.

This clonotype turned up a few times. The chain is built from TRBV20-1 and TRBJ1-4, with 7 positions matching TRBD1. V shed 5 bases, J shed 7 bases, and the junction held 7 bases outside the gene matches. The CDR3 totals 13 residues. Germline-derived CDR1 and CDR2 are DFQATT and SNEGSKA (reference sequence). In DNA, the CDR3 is TGCAGTGCTCCTACAGGGGAGGGTGAAAAACTGTTTTTT. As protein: CSAPTGEGEKLFF.

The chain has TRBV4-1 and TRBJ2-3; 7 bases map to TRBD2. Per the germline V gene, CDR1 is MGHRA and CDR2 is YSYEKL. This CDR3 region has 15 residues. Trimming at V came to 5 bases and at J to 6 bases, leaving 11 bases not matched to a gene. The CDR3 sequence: CASSNRGRGVDTQYF. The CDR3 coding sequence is TGCGCCAGCAGCAATCGGGGGAGGGGTGTGGATACGCAGTATTTT.

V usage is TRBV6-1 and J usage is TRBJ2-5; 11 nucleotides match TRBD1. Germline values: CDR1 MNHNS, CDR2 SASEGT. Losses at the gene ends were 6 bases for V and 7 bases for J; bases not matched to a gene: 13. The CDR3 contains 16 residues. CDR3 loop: CASRRSGQGAQGTQYF. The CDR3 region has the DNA TGTGCCAGCAGGCGCTCCGGACAGGGGGCGCAGGGGACCCAGTACTTC.

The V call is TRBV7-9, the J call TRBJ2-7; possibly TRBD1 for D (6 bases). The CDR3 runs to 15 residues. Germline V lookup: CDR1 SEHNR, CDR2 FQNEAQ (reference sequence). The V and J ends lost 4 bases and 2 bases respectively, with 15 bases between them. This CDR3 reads CASSSLRGATYEQYF. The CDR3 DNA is TGTGCCAGCAGCTCCCTCAGGGGAGCCACCTACGAGCAGTACTTC.

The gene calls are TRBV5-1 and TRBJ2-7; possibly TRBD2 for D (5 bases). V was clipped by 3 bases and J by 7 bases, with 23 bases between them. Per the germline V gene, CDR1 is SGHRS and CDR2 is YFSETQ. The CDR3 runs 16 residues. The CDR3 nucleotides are TGCGCCAGCAGCTGGACCCTCTCTCCACTGGCGGGTGAGCAGTACTTC. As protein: CASSWTLSPLAGEQYF. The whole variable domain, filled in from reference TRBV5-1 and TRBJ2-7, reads KAGVTQTPRYLIKTRGQQVTLSCSPISGHRSVSWYQQTPGQGLQFLFEYFSETQRNKGNFPGRFSGRQFSNSRSEMNVSTLELGDSALYLCASSWTLSPLAGEQYFGPGTRLTVT.

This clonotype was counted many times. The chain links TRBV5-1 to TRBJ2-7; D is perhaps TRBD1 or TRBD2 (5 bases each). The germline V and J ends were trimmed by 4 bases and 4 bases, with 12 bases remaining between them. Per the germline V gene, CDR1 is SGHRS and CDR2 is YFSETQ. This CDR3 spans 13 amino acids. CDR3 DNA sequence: TGCGCCAGCAGCGGGGACCGAGTTTACGAGCAGTACTTC. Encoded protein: CASSGDRVYEQYF. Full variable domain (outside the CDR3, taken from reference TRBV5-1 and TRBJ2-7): KAGVTQTPRYLIKTRGQQVTLSCSPISGHRSVSWYQQTPGQGLQFLFEYFSETQRNKGNFPGRFSGRQFSNSRSEMNVSTLELGDSALYLCASSGDRVYEQYFGPGTRLTVT.

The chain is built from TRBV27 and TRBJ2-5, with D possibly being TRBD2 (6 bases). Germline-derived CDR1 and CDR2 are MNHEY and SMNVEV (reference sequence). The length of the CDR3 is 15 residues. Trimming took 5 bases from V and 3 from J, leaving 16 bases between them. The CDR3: CASSPGGPGEETQYF. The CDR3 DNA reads TGTGCCAGCAGTCCCGGAGGGCCGGGGGAAGAGACCCAGTACTTC.

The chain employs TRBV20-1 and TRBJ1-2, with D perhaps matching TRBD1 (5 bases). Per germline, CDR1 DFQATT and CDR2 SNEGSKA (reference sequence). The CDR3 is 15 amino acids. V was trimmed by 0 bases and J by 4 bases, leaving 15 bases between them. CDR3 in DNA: TGCAGTGCTAGAGAGGGGACGGGGGGTGGCTATGGCTACACCTTC. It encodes CSAREGTGGGYGYTF.

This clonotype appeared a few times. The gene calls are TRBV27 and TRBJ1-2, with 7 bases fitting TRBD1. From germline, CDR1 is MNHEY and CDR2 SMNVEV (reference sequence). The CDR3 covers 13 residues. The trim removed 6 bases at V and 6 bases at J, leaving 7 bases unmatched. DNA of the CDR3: TGTGCCAGCAGAACGGGACAGCGAAATGGCTACACCTTC. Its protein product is CASRTGQRNGYTF.

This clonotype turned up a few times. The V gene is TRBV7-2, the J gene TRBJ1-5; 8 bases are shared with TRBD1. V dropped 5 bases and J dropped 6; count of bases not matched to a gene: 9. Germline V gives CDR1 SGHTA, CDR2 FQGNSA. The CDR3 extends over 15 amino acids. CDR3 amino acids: CASSVGQGPSQPQHF. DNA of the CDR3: TGTGCCAGCAGCGTCGGACAGGGCCCGTCTCAGCCCCAGCATTTT.

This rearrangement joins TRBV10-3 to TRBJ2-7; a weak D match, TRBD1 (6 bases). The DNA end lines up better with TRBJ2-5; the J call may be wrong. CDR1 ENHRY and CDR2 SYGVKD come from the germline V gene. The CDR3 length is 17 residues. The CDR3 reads CAISEGMGIGTLETQYF. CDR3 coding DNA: TGTGCCATCAGTGAGGGGATGGGGATAGGGACATTGGAGACCCAGTACTTC.

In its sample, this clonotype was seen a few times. DNA of the CDR3: TGTGCCAGCAGCTCCGCGGGACCAACCTCCTATGGCTACACCTTC. Protein product: CASSSAGPTSYGYTF. The V gene is TRBV3-1, the J gene TRBJ1-2, with D possibly TRBD1 on 5 matching bases. The CDR3 consists of 15 residues. Germline lookup yields CDR1 LGHDT and CDR2 YNNKEL (reference sequence). Trimming pared 5 bases from V and 4 bases from J, leaving 17 bases between.

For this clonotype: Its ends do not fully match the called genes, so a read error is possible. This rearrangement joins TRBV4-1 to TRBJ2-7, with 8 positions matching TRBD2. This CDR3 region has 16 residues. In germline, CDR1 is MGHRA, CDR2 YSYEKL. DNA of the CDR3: TGCGCCGGCAGCCAAGATGTAACTAGCGGTCGCTACGAGCAGTACTTC. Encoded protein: CAGSQDVTSGRYEQYF.

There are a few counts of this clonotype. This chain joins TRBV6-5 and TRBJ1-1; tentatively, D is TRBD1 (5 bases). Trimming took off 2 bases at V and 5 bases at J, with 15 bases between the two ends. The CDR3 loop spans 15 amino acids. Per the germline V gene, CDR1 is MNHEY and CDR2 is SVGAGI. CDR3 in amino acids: CASSYQGELGTEAFF. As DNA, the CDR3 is TGTGCCAGCAGTTACCAAGGGGAGTTGGGGACTGAAGCTTTCTTT.

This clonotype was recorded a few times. For the CDR3, the DNA is TGTGCCAGCAGATTCGGGGGACAGGGGGGAACTGAAGCTTTCTTT. Its protein product is CASRFGGQGGTEAFF. The chain uses TRBV12-3 or TRBV12-4 and TRBJ1-1; 11 bases are shared with TRBD1. J lost 5 bases, V lost 6 bases, and 8 bases had no gene match. The CDR3 length is 15 residues.

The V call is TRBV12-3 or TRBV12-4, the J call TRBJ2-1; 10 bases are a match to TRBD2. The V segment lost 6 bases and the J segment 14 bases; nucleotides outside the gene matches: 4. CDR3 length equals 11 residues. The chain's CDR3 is CASSDGLAEFF. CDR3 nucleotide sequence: TGTGCCAGCAGCGACGGACTAGCGGAGTTCTTC.

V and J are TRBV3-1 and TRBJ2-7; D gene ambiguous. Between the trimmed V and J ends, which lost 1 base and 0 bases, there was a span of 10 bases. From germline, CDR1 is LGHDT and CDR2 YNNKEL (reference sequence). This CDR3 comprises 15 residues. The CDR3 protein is CASSQGAVSSYEQYF. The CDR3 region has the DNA TGTGCCAGCAGCCAAGGGGCAGTAAGCTCCTACGAGCAGTACTTC.

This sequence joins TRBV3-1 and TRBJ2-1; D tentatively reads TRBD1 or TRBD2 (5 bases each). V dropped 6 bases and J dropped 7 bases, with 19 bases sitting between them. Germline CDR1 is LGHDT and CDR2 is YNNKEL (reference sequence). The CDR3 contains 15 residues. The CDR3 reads CASRARDNWGNEQFF. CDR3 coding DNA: TGTGCCAGCAGGGCTAGGGATAATTGGGGGAATGAGCAGTTCTTC.

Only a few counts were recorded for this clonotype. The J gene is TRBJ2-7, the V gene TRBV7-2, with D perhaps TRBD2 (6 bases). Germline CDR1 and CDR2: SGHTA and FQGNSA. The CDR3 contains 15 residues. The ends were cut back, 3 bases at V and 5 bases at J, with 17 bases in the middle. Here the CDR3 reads CASSFGGSGRHEQYF. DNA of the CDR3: TGTGCCAGCAGCTTTGGAGGGTCGGGGAGGCACGAGCAGTACTTC.

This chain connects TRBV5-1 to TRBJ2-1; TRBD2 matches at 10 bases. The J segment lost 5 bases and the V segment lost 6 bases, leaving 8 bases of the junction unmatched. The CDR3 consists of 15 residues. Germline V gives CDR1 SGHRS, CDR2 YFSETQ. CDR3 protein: CASIPGTSVDNEQFF. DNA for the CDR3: TGCGCCAGCATACCCGGGACTAGCGTCGACAATGAGCAGTTCTTC. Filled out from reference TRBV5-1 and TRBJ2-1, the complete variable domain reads KAGVTQTPRYLIKTRGQQVTLSCSPISGHRSVSWYQQTPGQGLQFLFEYFSETQRNKGNFPGRFSGRQFSNSRSEMNVSTLELGDSALYLCASIPGTSVDNEQFFGPGTRLTVL.

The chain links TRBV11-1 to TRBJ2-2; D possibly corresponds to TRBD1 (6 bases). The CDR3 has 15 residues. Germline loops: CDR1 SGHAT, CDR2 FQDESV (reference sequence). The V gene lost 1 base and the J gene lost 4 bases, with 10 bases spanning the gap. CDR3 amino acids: CASSLVARGTGELFF. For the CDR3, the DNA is TGTGCCAGCAGCTTAGTGGCCAGGGGCACCGGGGAGCTGTTTTTT.

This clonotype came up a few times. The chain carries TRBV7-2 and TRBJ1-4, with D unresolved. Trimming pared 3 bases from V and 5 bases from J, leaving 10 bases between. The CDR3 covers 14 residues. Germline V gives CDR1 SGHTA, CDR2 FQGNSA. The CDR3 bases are TGTGCCAGCAGCTTGGGGTGGGAGAATGAAAAACTGTTTTTT. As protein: CASSLGWENEKLFF.

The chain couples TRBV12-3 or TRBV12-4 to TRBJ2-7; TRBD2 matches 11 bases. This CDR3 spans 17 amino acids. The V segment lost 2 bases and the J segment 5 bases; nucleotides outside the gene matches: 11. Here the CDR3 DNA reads TGTGCCAGCAGTTTACGGATAGCGGGAGGGGGTCCAGACGAGCAGTACTTC. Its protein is CASSLRIAGGGPDEQYF.

CDR3 DNA sequence: TGTGCCACTACCGGGACTAGCGGGAGCGGGATATACGAGCAGTACTTC. It specifies CATTGTSGSGIYEQYF. This chain joins TRBV10-3 and TRBJ2-5; 14 nucleotides line up with TRBD2. The DNA matches TRBJ2-7 better at its end, which makes the J call doubtful. This CDR3 contains 16 residues. Germline CDR1 ENHRY, CDR2 SYGVKD.

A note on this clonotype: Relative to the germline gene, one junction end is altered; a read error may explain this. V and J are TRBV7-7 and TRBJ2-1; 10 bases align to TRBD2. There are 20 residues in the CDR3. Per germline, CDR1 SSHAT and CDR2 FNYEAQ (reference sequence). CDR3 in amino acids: CASSSRPTSGMSSSYSEQFF. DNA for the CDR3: TGTGCCAGCAGCTCCAGGCCCACTAGCGGGATGTCTAGCTCCTACAGTGAGCAGTTCTTC.